These 3 T cell receptor beta chains share one sample of origin, sequenced in a study of cytomegalovirus exposure and HLA in healthy donors. This PCR relied on a set of 60 Vbeta primers and 13 Jbeta primers. Sequencing was performed with immunoSEQ multiplex PCR; in TCRdb, only in-frame clones are kept and a portion is missing. The sample has around 150,000 clones, 80% seen once. Input material: PBMCs. These receptors came from a young man in good health and CMV-seronegative.

V gene TRBV10-3 combines with J gene TRBJ2-1; tentatively, D is TRBD2 (6 bases). This CDR3 contains 15 residues. Trimming pared 11 bases from V and 0 bases from J, leaving 17 bases between. From germline, CDR1 is ENHRY and CDR2 SYGVKD. The CDR3 protein is CAAASAISSYNEQFF. The CDR3 DNA is TGTGCCGCTGCTAGCGCAATAAGCTCCTACAATGAGCAGTTCTTC.

The chain couples TRBV29-1 to TRBJ2-2; 7 bases align to TRBD2. The germline gives CDR1 SQVTM, CDR2 ANQGSEA. This CDR3 contains 12 residues. The V gene end was trimmed by 6 bases and the J gene end by 6 bases; junction bases not matched to a gene: 4. CDR3 residues: CSVPGGSGELFF. The CDR3 nucleotides read TGCAGCGTCCCGGGGGGTTCCGGGGAGCTGTTTTTT.

The chain couples TRBV30 to TRBJ1-4; a weak D match, TRBD1 (5 bases). V lost 2 bases and J lost 6, with 13 bases in between. The germline gives CDR1 GTSNPN, CDR2 SVGIG (reference sequence). The CDR3 is made up of 14 amino acids. The CDR3 reads CAWSKSRAHEKLFF. DNA of the CDR3: TGTGCCTGGAGTAAATCCAGGGCTCATGAAAAACTGTTTTTT.